The T cell receptor beta chain under discussion was sequenced for a study of blood T cell repertoires in COVID-19. Study-level background: In each case, the material was cDNA or gDNA derived from T cells, B-cell-depleted T cells, or PBMCs.

The CDR3 contains 12 residues. V shed 3 bases and J shed 4 bases, with 6 bases lying between them. Germline CDR1 reads ENHRY; CDR2 reads SYGVKD. Libraries were prepared by immunoSEQ multiplex PCR; TCRdb keeps only in-frame clonotypes and omits some of them. The data hold a few hundred thousand clones, with around 90% observed a single time. The clonotype originates from a man aged 18 to 29 with active or convalescent COVID-19. The chain links TRBV10-3 to TRBJ1-2; D perhaps matches TRBD1 (5 bases). The sample taken for sequencing was peripheral blood. The CDR3 loop is CAISDRAYGYTF. The CDR3 DNA sequence: TGTGCCATCAGTGACAGGGCCTATGGCTACACCTTC.